These 7 T cell receptor beta chains were all obtained from the same sample, sequenced in a study of sequential checkpoint blockade in melanoma. The sample's treatment: randomized to nivolumab then ipilimumab (arm A) or the reverse (arm B). Repertoires were generated with immunoSEQ multiplex PCR, while TCRdb's copy carries only in-frame clones and drops some. The data show around 19,000 clones, with around two thirds seen just once and around 20% held by the top ten. The sample was CD8+ T cells sorted from blood (inferred from file names), taken from a patient given nivolumab and ipilimumab in sequence. The receptor set was obtained from a human donor with melanoma.

The V and J genes are TRBV10-1 and TRBJ2-1; 7 bases map to TRBD2. CDR1 is WNHNN and CDR2 is SYGVQD in the germline V gene (reference sequence). V was pared by 6 bases and J by 0 bases, with 8 bases of the junction left unmatched. The CDR3 has 16 residues. The CDR3 sequence is CASSLGGGNSYNEQFF. The CDR3 bases are TGCGCCAGCAGCCTGGGGGGGGGAAACTCCTACAATGAGCAGTTCTTC.

This clone was observed many times. The chain recombines TRBV7-9 with TRBJ1-1; 9 nucleotides match TRBD1. Germline loops: CDR1 SEHNR, CDR2 FQNEAQ (reference sequence). The CDR3 loop spans 14 amino acids. V dropped 6 bases and J dropped 5; count of bases not matched to a gene: 7. The CDR3 DNA is TGTGCCAGCAGATTTACAGGGGGCAGGACTGAAGCTTTCTTT. Its translation: CASRFTGGRTEAFF.

The chain employs TRBV7-9 and TRBJ2-1, with a weak D call TRBD1 (5 bases). The length of the CDR3 is 13 residues. Trimming removed 5 bases at V and 7 bases at J, with 12 bases between. Germline lookup yields CDR1 SEHNR and CDR2 FQNEAQ (reference sequence). The CDR3 region has the DNA TGTGCCAGCAGCCTTAGTCAGGGAAATGAGCAGTTCTTC. Its protein product is CASSLSQGNEQFF.

V usage is TRBV27 and J usage is TRBJ1-5; D gene unclear. CDR3 length: 15 residues. V dropped 3 bases and J dropped 2 bases, with 11 bases sitting between them. CDR1 and CDR2 (germline): MNHEY, SMNVEV (reference sequence). As DNA, the CDR3 is TGTGCCAGCAGTTTCAGTCCTGGGCGCAATCAGCCCCAGCATTTT. Its protein product is CASSFSPGRNQPQHF.

This clone is medium-sized (0.01 to 0.1%) in the sample. The J gene is TRBJ1-2, the V gene TRBV7-9; possibly TRBD1 for D (5 bases). CDR1 and CDR2 (germline): SEHNR, FQNEAQ (reference sequence). The germline V and J ends were trimmed by 4 bases and 8 bases, with 23 bases remaining between them. This CDR3 spans 16 amino acids. CDR3 region: CASSSHSKAPGDGYTF. The CDR3 DNA reads TGTGCCAGCAGCTCCCATAGTAAGGCGCCGGGGGACGGCTACACCTTC.

The V and J genes are TRBV9 and TRBJ2-5; TRBD1 matches 9 bases. The J call may be incorrect, as the DNA end agrees better with TRBJ2-7. The CDR3 contains 14 residues. Germline lookup yields CDR1 SGDLS and CDR2 YYNGEE. CDR3 region: CASSVADRGYEQYF. The DNA of the CDR3 is TGTGCCAGCAGCGTAGCGGACAGGGGCTACGAGCAGTACTTC.

The genes are TRBV7-6 and TRBJ1-1; TRBD1 aligns across 11 bases. The ends lost 2 bases at V and 1 base at J; junction bases unmatched: 6. Germline V gene data show CDR1 as SGHVS and CDR2 as FNYEAQ. CDR3 length equals 17 residues. The CDR3 here is CASSLRDRGSRNTEAFF. In DNA form, the CDR3 reads TGTGCCAGCAGCTTACGGGACAGGGGGTCTCGGAACACTGAAGCTTTCTTT. Using reference TRBV7-6 and TRBJ1-1 for the parts outside the CDR3, the full variable domain is GAGVSQSPRYKVTKRGQDVALRCDPISGHVSLYWYRQALGQGPEFLTYFNYEAQQDKSGLPNDRFSAERPEGSISTLTIQRTEQRDSAMYRCASSLRDRGSRNTEAFFGQGTRLTVV.